This T cell receptor beta chain comes out of a study of T cells in Graves' hyperthyroidism and ophthalmopathy. Study-level results: Ophthalmopathy, which appeared later, was predicted by the model a median around 6.5 months before onset.

Researchers defined stable Graves' hyperthyroidism as no ophthalmopathy progression within 18 months. The CDR3 runs 13 residues. Deletions cut 5 bases from V and 6 bases from J, with 11 bases between. Germline lookup yields CDR1 MNHEY and CDR2 SVGAGI. This clonotype was recorded many times. What it binds is unknown. There were TCR beta CDR3 regions amplified from RNA transcripts. With the HTBI primer set, the TCR CDR3 went through a first round of RT-PCR. TCRdb processed the multiplex PCR reads anew with MiXCR; each CDR3 protein has one entry. The top ten hold 8.2% of the sample, which has some 510,000 distinct CDR3 sequences, 40% to 55% seen once.

Input material: peripheral blood or thyroid tissue (not recorded which). The receptor was isolated from a woman between 18 and 30 years old with Graves' hyperthyroidism. This rearrangement joins TRBV6-5 to TRBJ1-5; D is ambiguous. For the CDR3, the DNA is TGTGCCAGCAGTCGGGCCTATAGTCAGCCCCAGCATTTT. This encodes CASSRAYSQPQHF.